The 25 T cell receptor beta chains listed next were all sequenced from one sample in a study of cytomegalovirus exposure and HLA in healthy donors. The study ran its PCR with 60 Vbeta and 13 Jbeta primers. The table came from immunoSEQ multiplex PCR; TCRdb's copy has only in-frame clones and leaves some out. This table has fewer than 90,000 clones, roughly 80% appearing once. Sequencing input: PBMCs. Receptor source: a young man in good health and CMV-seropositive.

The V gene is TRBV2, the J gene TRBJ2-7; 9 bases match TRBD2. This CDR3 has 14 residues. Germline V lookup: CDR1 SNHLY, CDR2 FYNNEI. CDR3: CATNGAGGPDEQYF. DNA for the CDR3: TGTGCTACTAACGGGGCGGGGGGGCCGGACGAGCAGTACTTC. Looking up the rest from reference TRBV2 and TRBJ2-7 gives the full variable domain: EPEVTQTPSHQVTQMGQEVILRCVPISNHLYFYWYRQILGQKVEFLVSFYNNEISEKSEIFDDQFSVERPDGSNFTLKIRSTKLEDSAMYFCATNGAGGPDEQYFGPGTRLTVT.

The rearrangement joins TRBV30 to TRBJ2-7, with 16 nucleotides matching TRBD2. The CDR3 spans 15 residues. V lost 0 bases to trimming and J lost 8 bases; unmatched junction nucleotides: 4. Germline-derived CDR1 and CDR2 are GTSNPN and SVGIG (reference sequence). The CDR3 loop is CAWSVGLAGGPKQYF. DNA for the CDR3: TGTGCCTGGAGTGTGGGACTAGCGGGGGGGCCAAAGCAGTACTTC.

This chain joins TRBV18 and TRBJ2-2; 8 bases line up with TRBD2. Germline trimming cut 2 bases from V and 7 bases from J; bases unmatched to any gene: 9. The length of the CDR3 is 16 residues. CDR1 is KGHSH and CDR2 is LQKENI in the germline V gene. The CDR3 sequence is CASSPTASGPLGELFF. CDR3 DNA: TGTGCCAGCTCACCAACGGCTAGCGGGCCCCTCGGGGAGCTGTTTTTT.

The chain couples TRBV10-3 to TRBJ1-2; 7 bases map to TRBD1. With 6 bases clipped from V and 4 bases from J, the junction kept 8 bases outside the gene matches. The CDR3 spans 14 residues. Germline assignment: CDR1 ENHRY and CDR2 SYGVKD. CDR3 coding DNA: TGTGCCATCAGCGGATGGGACAGCTCCTATGGCTACACCTTC. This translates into CAISGWDSSYGYTF.

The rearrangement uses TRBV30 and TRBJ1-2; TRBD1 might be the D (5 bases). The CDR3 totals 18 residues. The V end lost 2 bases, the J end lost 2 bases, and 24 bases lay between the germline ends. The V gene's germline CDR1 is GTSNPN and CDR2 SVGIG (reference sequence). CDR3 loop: CAWSPRAGSRRLNYGYTF. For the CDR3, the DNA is TGTGCCTGGAGTCCCCGGGCAGGGTCTAGACGGCTCAACTATGGCTACACCTTC.

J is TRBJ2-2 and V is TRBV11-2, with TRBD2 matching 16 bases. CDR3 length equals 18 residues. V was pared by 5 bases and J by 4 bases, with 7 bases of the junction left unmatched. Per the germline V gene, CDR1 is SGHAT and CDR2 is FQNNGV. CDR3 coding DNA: TGTGCCAGCAGCCCGGGACTAGCGGGGGGGCCCGGCACCGGGGAGCTGTTTTTT. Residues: CASSPGLAGGPGTGELFF.

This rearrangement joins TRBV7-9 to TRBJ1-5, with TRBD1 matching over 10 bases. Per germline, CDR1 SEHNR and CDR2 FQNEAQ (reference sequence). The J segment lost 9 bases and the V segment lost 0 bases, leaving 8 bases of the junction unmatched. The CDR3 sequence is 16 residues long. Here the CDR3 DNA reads TGTGCCAGCAGCTTAGCACCGGGACAGGGGTTTTCGCCCCAGCATTTT. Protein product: CASSLAPGQGFSPQHF.

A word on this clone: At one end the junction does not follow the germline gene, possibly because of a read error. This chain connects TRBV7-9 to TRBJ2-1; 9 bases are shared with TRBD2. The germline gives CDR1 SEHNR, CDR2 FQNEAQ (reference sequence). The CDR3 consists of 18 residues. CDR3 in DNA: TGTTCCAGCAGCTTAGATAGCCCCTCAGCGGGGGGAGACAATGAGCAGTTCTTC. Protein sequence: CSSSLDSPSAGGDNEQFF.

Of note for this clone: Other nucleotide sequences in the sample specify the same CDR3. CDR3 protein: CATSRDRGQETQYF. The DNA of the CDR3 is TGTGCCACCAGCAGAGACCGGGGGCAAGAGACCCAGTACTTC. The rearrangement uses TRBV15 and TRBJ2-5; D might be TRBD2 (6 bases). Germline CDR1 LNHNV, CDR2 YYDKDF (reference sequence). Trimming took off 0 bases at V and 2 bases at J, with 7 bases between the two ends. The CDR3 spans 14 residues.

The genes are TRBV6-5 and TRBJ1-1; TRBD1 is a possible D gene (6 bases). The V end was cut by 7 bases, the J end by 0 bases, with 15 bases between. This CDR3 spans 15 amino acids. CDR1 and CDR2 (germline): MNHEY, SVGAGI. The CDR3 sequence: CASTSGTTMNTEAFF. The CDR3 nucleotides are TGTGCCAGCACTAGCGGGACAACTATGAACACTGAAGCTTTCTTT.

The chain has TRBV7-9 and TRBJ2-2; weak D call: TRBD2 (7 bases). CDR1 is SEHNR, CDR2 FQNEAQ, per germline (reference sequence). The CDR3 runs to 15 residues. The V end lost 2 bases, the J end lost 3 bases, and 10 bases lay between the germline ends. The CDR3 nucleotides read TGTGCCAGCAGCTTACGGGGGGCCGACACCGGGGAGCTGTTTTTT. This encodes CASSLRGADTGELFF. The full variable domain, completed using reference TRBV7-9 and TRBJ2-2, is DTGVSQNPRHKITKRGQNVTFRCDPISEHNRLYWYRQTLGQGPEFLTYFQNEAQLEKSRLLSDRFSAERPKGSFSTLEIQRTEQGDSAMYLCASSLRGADTGELFFGEGSRLTVL.

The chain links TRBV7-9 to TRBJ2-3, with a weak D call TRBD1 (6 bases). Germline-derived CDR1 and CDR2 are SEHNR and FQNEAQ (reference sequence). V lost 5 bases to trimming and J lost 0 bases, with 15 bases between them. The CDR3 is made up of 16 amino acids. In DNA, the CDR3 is TGTGCCAGCAGCACACACAGGGAGCTCAGCACAGATACGCAGTATTTT. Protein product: CASSTHRELSTDTQYF.

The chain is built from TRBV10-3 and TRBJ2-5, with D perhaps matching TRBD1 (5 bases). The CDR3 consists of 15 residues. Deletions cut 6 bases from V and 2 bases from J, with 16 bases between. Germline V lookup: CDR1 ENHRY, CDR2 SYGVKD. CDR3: CAIRDSALAQETQYF. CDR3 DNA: TGTGCCATCAGAGACAGCGCGCTGGCTCAAGAGACCCAGTACTTC.

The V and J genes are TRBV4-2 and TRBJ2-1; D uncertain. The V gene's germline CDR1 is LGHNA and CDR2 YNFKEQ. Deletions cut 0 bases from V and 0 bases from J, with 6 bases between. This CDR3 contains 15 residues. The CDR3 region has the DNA TGTGCCAGCAGCCAAGAGATTAGCTCCTACAATGAGCAGTTCTTC. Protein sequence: CASSQEISSYNEQFF.

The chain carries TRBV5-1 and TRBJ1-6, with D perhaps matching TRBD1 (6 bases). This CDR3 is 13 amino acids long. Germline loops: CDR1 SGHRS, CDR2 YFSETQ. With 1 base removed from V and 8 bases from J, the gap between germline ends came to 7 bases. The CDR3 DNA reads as TGCGCCAGCAGCTTGAACAGGGATTCACCCCTCCACTTT. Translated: CASSLNRDSPLHF.

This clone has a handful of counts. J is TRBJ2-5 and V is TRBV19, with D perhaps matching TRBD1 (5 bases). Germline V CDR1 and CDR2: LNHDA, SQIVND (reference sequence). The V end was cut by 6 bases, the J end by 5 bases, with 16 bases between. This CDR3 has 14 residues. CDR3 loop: CASRVRQGGETQYF. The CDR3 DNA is TGTGCCAGTAGAGTTCGGCAGGGTGGGGAGACCCAGTACTTC.

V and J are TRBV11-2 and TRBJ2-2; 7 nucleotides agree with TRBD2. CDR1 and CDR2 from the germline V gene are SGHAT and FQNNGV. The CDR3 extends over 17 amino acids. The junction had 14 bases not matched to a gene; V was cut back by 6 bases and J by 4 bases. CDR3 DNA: TGTGCCAGCAGGTCCCCCCGCCGGGGAGGGACCACCGGGGAGCTGTTTTTT. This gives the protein CASRSPRRGGTTGELFF.

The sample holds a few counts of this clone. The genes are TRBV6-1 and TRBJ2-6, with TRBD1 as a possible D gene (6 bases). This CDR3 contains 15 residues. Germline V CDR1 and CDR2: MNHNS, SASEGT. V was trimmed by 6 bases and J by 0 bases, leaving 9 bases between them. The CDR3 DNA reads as TGTGCCAGCAGCGGACAGTACTCTGGGGCCAACGTCCTGACTTTC. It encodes CASSGQYSGANVLTF.

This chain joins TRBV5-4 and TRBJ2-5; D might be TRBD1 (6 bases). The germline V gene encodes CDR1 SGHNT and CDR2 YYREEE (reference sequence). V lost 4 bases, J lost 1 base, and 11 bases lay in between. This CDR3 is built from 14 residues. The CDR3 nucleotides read TGTGCCAGCAGCACTCGGACAGTCCAAGAGACCCAGTACTTC. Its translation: CASSTRTVQETQYF.

Written as DNA, the CDR3 is TGTGCCAGCAGTGGGACAGGGATGGTATACGAGCAGTACTTC. Translated, it gives CASSGTGMVYEQYF. The chain is built from TRBV6-1 and TRBJ2-7, with TRBD1 matching 8 bases. This CDR3 has 14 residues. The trim removed 4 bases at V and 4 bases at J, leaving 6 bases unmatched. CDR1 is MNHNS and CDR2 is SASEGT in the germline V gene.

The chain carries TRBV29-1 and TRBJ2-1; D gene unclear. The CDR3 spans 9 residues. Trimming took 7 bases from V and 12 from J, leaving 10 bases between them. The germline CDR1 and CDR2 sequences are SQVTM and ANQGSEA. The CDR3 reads CSADTLQFF. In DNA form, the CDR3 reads TGCAGCGCCGACACCCTGCAGTTCTTC.

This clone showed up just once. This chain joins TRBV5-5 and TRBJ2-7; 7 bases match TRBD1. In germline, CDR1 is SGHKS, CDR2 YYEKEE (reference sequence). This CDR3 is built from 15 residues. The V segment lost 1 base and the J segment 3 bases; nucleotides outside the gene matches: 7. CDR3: CASSLYDRGLYEQYF. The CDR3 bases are TGTGCCAGCAGCTTGTACGATAGGGGGCTCTACGAGCAGTACTTC.

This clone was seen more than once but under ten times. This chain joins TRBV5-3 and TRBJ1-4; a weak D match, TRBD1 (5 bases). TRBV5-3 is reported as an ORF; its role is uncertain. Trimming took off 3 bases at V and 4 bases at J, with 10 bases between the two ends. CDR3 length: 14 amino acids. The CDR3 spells CARSSDSLNEKLFF. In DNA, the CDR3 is TGTGCCAGAAGCTCTGACAGCCTTAATGAAAAACTGTTTTTT.

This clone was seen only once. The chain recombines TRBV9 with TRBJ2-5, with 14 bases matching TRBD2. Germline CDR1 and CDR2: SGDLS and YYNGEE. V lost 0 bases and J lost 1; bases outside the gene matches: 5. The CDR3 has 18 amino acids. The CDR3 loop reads CASSVGRTSGGLQETQYF. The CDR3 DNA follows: TGTGCCAGCAGCGTAGGGCGGACTAGCGGGGGGCTCCAAGAGACCCAGTACTTC.

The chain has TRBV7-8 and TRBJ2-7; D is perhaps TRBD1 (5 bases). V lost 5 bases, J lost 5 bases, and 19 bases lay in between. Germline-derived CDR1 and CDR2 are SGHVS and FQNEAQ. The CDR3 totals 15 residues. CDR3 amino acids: CASSGAGYITNEQYF. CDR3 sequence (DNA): TGTGCCAGCAGCGGGGCAGGGTACATTACTAACGAGCAGTACTTC.